This TCR beta chain was obtained from a study of T cells in localized non-small cell lung cancer. The method was immunoSEQ multiplex PCR; TCRdb's version includes in-frame clones alone and lacks a portion of them. This sample has about 2,600 clones, with roughly 26% found just once. Points on this clone: Its matching antigen is unknown.

Per the germline V gene, CDR1 is LNHDA and CDR2 is SQIVND (reference sequence). V lost 3 bases, J lost 3 bases, and 6 bases lay in between. This CDR3 has 13 amino acids. General study findings and limits: Appearing in adjacent lung were a median about 57 of the top 100 tumor clones. Higher T cell density in the blood was associated with longer overall survival, whereas higher adjacent-lung clonality associated with shorter survival.

Sequenced here: lung tumor tissue, sampled before any cancer treatment. The clonotype was recovered from an older male donor with stage III squamous cell lung carcinoma. This sequence joins TRBV19 and TRBJ2-1; a weak D match, TRBD1 (5 bases). DNA of the CDR3: TGTGCCAGTAGTATGCAGGGCTACAATGAGCAGTTCTTC. Translation gives CASSMQGYNEQFF.